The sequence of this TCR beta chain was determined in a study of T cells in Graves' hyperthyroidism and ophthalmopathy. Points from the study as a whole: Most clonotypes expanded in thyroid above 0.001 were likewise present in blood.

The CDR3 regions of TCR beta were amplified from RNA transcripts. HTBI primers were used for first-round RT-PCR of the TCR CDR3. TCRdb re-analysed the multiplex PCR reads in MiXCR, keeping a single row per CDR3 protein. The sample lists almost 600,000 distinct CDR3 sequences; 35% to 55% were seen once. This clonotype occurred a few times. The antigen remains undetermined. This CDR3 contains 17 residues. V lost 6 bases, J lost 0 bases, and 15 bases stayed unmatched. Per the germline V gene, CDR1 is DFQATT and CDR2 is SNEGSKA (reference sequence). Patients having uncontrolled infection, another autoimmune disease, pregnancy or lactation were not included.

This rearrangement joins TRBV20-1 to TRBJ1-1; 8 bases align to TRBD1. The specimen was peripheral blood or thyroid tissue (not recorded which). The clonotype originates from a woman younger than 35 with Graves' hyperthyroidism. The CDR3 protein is CSARQGRVWRMNTEAFF. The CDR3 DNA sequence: TGCAGTGCACGACAGGGGCGAGTTTGGAGGATGAACACTGAAGCTTTCTTT.